This T cell receptor (beta chain) is from a study of OX40 agonist ivuxolimab in advanced cancers. For this clone: Its target is unknown.

The study, taken as a whole, reports: Antigen specificity remained undetermined for the expanded peripheral T cells. The mean number of expanded clones was higher in CD8+ T cells than in CD4+.

The timepoints at which blood was sampled were baseline, cycle 4 day 1, and cycle 7 day 1. This CDR3 spans 13 amino acids. Germline V gene lookup returns CDR1 MGHDK and CDR2 SYGVNS. V dropped 5 bases and J dropped 8 bases, with 15 bases sitting between them. Data came from immunoSEQ multiplex PCR; TCRdb stores just in-frame clones and leaves some out. Of roughly 80,000 clones in the sample, roughly nine tenths were seen once. The V and J genes are TRBV25-1 and TRBJ1-2; no clear D. Sequenced here: CD4+ or CD8+ T cells sorted from blood, sampled in a trial of the OX40 agonist ivuxolimab. The clonotype originates from an adult with an advanced solid tumor such as melanoma, head and neck, liver or kidney cancer. The DNA for the CDR3 is TGTGCCAGCAGTCCCAGTGGCCGACGGGGCTACACCTTC. Its translation: CASSPSGRRGYTF.